This passage covers 32 T cell receptor beta chains from one sample sequenced in a study of T cell changes during pregnancy in multiple sclerosis. Generated by immunoSEQ multiplex PCR, the TCRdb table keeps only in-frame clones and is missing some. The data hold tens of thousands of clones, with 85% to 90% observed a single time. This specimen consisted of CD8+ T cells from peripheral blood mononuclear cells, obtained in the third trimester of pregnancy. These receptors all stem from a female donor with multiple sclerosis, enrolled in a pregnancy study.

The chain is built from TRBV27 and TRBJ1-1; D might be TRBD1 (5 bases). In germline, CDR1 is MNHEY, CDR2 SMNVEV (reference sequence). The CDR3 is made up of 14 amino acids. The V gene lost 3 bases and the J gene lost 4 bases, with 12 bases spanning the gap. CDR3 sequence: CASSFNPGGTEAFF. The CDR3 DNA is TGTGCCAGCAGTTTCAATCCGGGGGGCACTGAAGCTTTCTTT.

The genes are TRBV11-2 and TRBJ1-6, with D perhaps TRBD1 (6 bases). Germline V gives CDR1 SGHAT, CDR2 FQNNGV. The germline V and J ends were trimmed by 5 bases and 14 bases, with 19 bases remaining between them. CDR3 length equals 14 residues. CDR3 protein: CASSHRDIPGTLHF. The DNA of the CDR3 is TGTGCCAGCAGCCACAGGGACATCCCCGGGACCCTCCACTTT.

This chain joins TRBV2 and TRBJ1-1; D is unclear. The ends were cut back, 4 bases at V and 4 bases at J, with 13 bases in the middle. Germline V gene data show CDR1 as SNHLY and CDR2 as FYNNEI. CDR3 length: 14 amino acids. The DNA of the CDR3 is TGTGCCAGCAGTGGGCAGATCGGGATCACTGAAGCTTTCTTT. Protein: CASSGQIGITEAFF.

V gene TRBV27 combines with J gene TRBJ2-1, with 9 positions matching TRBD2. J lost 6 bases, V lost 7 bases, and 19 bases had no gene match. Germline lookup yields CDR1 MNHEY and CDR2 SMNVEV (reference sequence). The CDR3 loop spans 18 amino acids. CDR3 sequence reads: CASTPRMLAGDDLNEQFF. CDR3 coding DNA: TGTGCCAGCACTCCCCGCATGTTAGCGGGGGATGATCTCAATGAGCAGTTCTTC.

The rearrangement links TRBV30 to TRBJ2-2; D gene unclear. V was pared by 0 bases and J by 5 bases, with 4 bases between. From germline, CDR1 is GTSNPN and CDR2 SVGIG (reference sequence). The CDR3 extends over 12 amino acids. In nucleotides, the CDR3 is TGTGCCTGGAGTGTTGCGACCGGGGAGCTGTTTTTT. It codes for CAWSVATGELFF.

This chain links TRBV21-1 with TRBJ1-5; TRBD1 is the table's D call, not checked against the DNA. TRBV21-1 is annotated as a pseudogene. CDR3 length equals 19 residues. CDR3 sequence reads: CASSKATIPGTGGPQPQHF. CDR3 DNA: TGTGCCAGCAGCAAAGCAACAATTCCCGGGACAGGGGGCCCCCAGCCCCAGCATTTT.

There are a few counts of this clone. The sample carries other DNA sequences with the same CDR3. The genes are TRBV9 and TRBJ1-1; D perhaps matches TRBD1 (5 bases). The germline CDR1 and CDR2 sequences are SGDLS and YYNGEE. V shed 2 bases and J shed 4 bases, with 9 bases lying between them. This CDR3 comprises 13 residues. The CDR3 reads CASSVSGGTEAFF. The CDR3 DNA reads TGTGCCAGCAGCGTTTCCGGGGGCACTGAAGCTTTCTTT.

V and J are TRBV5-8 and TRBJ2-2; D might be TRBD1 (6 bases). The V gene lost 4 bases and the J gene lost 5 bases, with 15 bases spanning the gap. Germline V gene data show CDR1 as SGHTS and CDR2 as YDEGEE. This CDR3 spans 15 amino acids. The CDR3 is CASSIHRVLTGELFF. The CDR3 DNA follows: TGTGCCAGCAGCATTCACAGGGTGTTAACCGGGGAGCTGTTTTTT. The whole variable domain, remainder taken from reference TRBV5-8 and TRBJ2-2, is EAGVTQSPTHLIKTRGQQATLRCSPISGHTSVYWYQQALGLGLQFLLWYDEGEERNRGNFPPRFSGRQFPNYSSELNVNALELEDSALYLCASSIHRVLTGELFFGEGSRLTVL.

The chain couples TRBV30 to TRBJ1-1; 8 nucleotides match TRBD1. With 2 bases clipped from V and 4 bases from J, the junction kept 3 bases outside the gene matches. Germline V lookup: CDR1 GTSNPN, CDR2 SVGIG (reference sequence). This CDR3 contains 13 residues. CDR3 bases: TGTGCCTGGAGTCGAACAGGGGGCACTGAAGCTTTCTTT. This encodes CAWSRTGGTEAFF. The full variable domain, in which reference TRBV30 and TRBJ1-1 provide the parts outside the CDR3, is SQTIHQWPATLVQPVGSPLSLECTVEGTSNPNLYWYRQAAGRGLQLLFYSVGIGQISSEVPQNLSASRPQDRQFILSSKKLLLSDSGFYLCAWSRTGGTEAFFGQGTRLTVV.

This clone was counted once. The rearrangement uses TRBV6-5 and TRBJ1-6; a weak D match, TRBD1 (6 bases). V shed 4 bases and J shed 8 bases, with 12 bases lying between them. The CDR3 covers 14 residues. The germline gives CDR1 MNHEY, CDR2 SVGAGI. CDR3 sequence (DNA): TGTGCCAGCAGTTTAGGGCAGGGGTATTCACCCCTCCACTTT. Protein: CASSLGQGYSPLHF.

The genes are TRBV5-1 and TRBJ1-2; TRBD1 matches 8 bases. J gave up 2 bases and V 4 bases, and 7 bases lay outside the gene matches. There are 15 residues in the CDR3. Germline V gene sequence: CDR1 SGHRS, CDR2 YFSETQ. The CDR3 sequence is CASSIRQGLNYGYTF. The CDR3 DNA sequence: TGCGCCAGCAGCATTCGACAGGGGTTAAACTATGGCTACACCTTC. The variable domain in full, with the rest retrieved from reference TRBV5-1 and TRBJ1-2, is KAGVTQTPRYLIKTRGQQVTLSCSPISGHRSVSWYQQTPGQGLQFLFEYFSETQRNKGNFPGRFSGRQFSNSRSEMNVSTLELGDSALYLCASSIRQGLNYGYTFGSGTRLTVV.

The rearrangement links TRBV5-1 to TRBJ2-7; D perhaps matches TRBD1 (6 bases). The CDR3 runs 14 residues. CDR1 SGHRS and CDR2 YFSETQ come from the germline V gene. Trimming took 1 base from V and 2 from J, leaving 10 bases between them. The CDR3 sequence is CASSLWGPTYEQYF. CDR3 DNA: TGCGCCAGCAGCTTGTGGGGGCCGACCTACGAGCAGTACTTC.

The chain couples TRBV19 to TRBJ2-2; tentatively, D is TRBD1 (5 bases). There are 16 residues in the CDR3. Germline lookup yields CDR1 LNHDA and CDR2 SQIVND (reference sequence). V was trimmed by 5 bases and J by 2 bases, leaving 15 bases between them. CDR3 residues: CASSPRTRLNTGELFF. The DNA for the CDR3 is TGTGCCAGTAGTCCCAGGACACGGCTTAACACCGGGGAGCTGTTTTTT.

The chain joins TRBV30 to TRBJ1-2; 9 positions match TRBD1. This CDR3 is built from 13 residues. CDR1 is GTSNPN, CDR2 SVGIG, per germline (reference sequence). V shed 0 bases and J 4 bases; nucleotides not matched to a gene: 0. CDR3 amino acids: CAWSVDRGYGYTF. The CDR3 bases are TGTGCCTGGAGTGTGGACAGGGGCTATGGCTACACCTTC.

The genes are TRBV2 and TRBJ1-3; perhaps TRBD1 as D (6 bases). The V gene's germline CDR1 is SNHLY and CDR2 FYNNEI. With 6 bases removed from V and 3 bases from J, the gap between germline ends came to 21 bases. There are 17 residues in the CDR3. The CDR3 is CASSESWGGANGNTIYF. DNA for the CDR3: TGTGCCAGCAGCGAAAGTTGGGGGGGGGCCAATGGAAACACCATATATTTT.

The chain uses TRBV27 and TRBJ2-3, with 7 bases lining up with TRBD1. V trimming: 5 bases; J trimming: 0 bases; junction bases outside the gene matches: 5. CDR1 MNHEY and CDR2 SMNVEV come from the germline V gene (reference sequence). The CDR3 consists of 15 residues. CDR3 DNA sequence: TGTGCCAGCAGTCAGACAGGGCCCAGCACAGATACGCAGTATTTT. It codes for CASSQTGPSTDTQYF.

This chain links TRBV7-2 with TRBJ2-7; the match to TRBD1 covers 7 bases. CDR3 length: 14 amino acids. V was clipped by 4 bases and J by 4 bases; unmatched bases: 7. Per germline, CDR1 SGHTA and CDR2 FQGNSA. The CDR3: CASSSPGQTYEQYF. CDR3 DNA sequence: TGTGCCAGCAGCTCCCCGGGACAGACGTACGAGCAGTACTTC. The entire variable domain, with the rest obtained from reference TRBV7-2 and TRBJ2-7, is as follows: GAGVSQSPSNKVTEKGKDVELRCDPISGHTALYWYRQSLGQGLEFLIYFQGNSAPDKSGLPSDRFSAERTGGSVSTLTIQRTQQEDSAVYLCASSSPGQTYEQYFGPGTRLTVT.

This clone was seen a single time. The genes are TRBV7-9 and TRBJ1-2, with D perhaps matching TRBD1 (6 bases). The CDR3 is 15 residues long. Germline CDR1 and CDR2: SEHNR and FQNEAQ (reference sequence). Deletions cut 5 bases from V and 3 bases from J, with 16 bases between. CDR3 sequence: CASSQRDTEYYGYTF. The CDR3 nucleotides are TGTGCCAGCAGCCAAAGGGACACGGAGTACTATGGCTACACCTTC.

The V call is TRBV2, the J call TRBJ1-2, with D perhaps matching TRBD1 (5 bases). Germline V CDR1 and CDR2: SNHLY, FYNNEI. V lost 10 bases, J lost 1 base, and 13 bases lay in between. The CDR3 is 13 residues long. The CDR3 loop is CAILIGGNYGYTF. CDR3 nucleotide sequence: TGTGCCATCCTGATCGGGGGTAACTATGGCTACACCTTC.

The V and J genes are TRBV27 and TRBJ2-7, with 9 bases identical to TRBD2. Trimming removed 6 bases from V and 4 bases from J; junction bases left unmatched: 25. The CDR3 is 20 amino acids. Germline V CDR1 and CDR2: MNHEY, SMNVEV (reference sequence). Written as DNA, the CDR3 is TGTGCCAGCAGCACCCGAGGGGGTAGCGGGGGAAAACACCGTGGATACGAGCAGTACTTC. It specifies CASSTRGGSGGKHRGYEQYF.

The chain is built from TRBV6-1 and TRBJ1-2; TRBD1 matches at 12 bases. V trimming: 2 bases; J trimming: 3 bases; junction bases outside the gene matches: 4. CDR3 size: 16 residues. Germline loops: CDR1 MNHNS, CDR2 SASEGT. The CDR3 region is CASSERDRGRDYGYTF. The CDR3 DNA reads as TGTGCCAGCAGTGAAAGGGACAGGGGGCGCGACTATGGCTACACCTTC.

The chain joins TRBV5-8 to TRBJ2-7, with D hard to call. V was shortened by 0 bases and J by 5 bases, with 6 bases between the two germline ends. Germline assignment: CDR1 SGHTS and CDR2 YDEGEE. CDR3 length: 12 amino acids. This CDR3 is CASSLGENEQYF. For the CDR3, the DNA is TGTGCCAGCAGCTTGGGTGAGAACGAGCAGTACTTC.

This rearrangement joins TRBV2 to TRBJ1-2; D might be TRBD1 (6 bases). CDR1 and CDR2 (germline): SNHLY, FYNNEI. Trimming shortened V by 4 bases and J by 1 base, and 19 bases separated the two germline ends. The CDR3 runs to 17 residues. CDR3 region: CASSGWTTGGDNYGYTF. The CDR3 DNA is TGTGCCAGCAGTGGATGGACGACAGGAGGCGATAACTATGGCTACACCTTC.

The rearrangement uses TRBV5-1 and TRBJ2-1; 11 nucleotides line up with TRBD2. Losses at the gene ends were 0 bases for V and 3 bases for J; bases not matched to a gene: 5. The length of the CDR3 is 17 residues. Germline assignment: CDR1 SGHRS and CDR2 YFSETQ. The CDR3 DNA is TGCGCCAGCAGCTTGGCTAGCGGGGGGTTCCTCTACAATGAGCAGTTCTTC. This codes for CASSLASGGFLYNEQFF. The variable domain in full, with the rest retrieved from reference TRBV5-1 and TRBJ2-1, is KAGVTQTPRYLIKTRGQQVTLSCSPISGHRSVSWYQQTPGQGLQFLFEYFSETQRNKGNFPGRFSGRQFSNSRSEMNVSTLELGDSALYLCASSLASGGFLYNEQFFGPGTRLTVL.

This clone was seen only once. The CDR3 coding sequence is TGTGCCAGCAGCGATTCAGACAGGGAACTCCAGCATTTT. Protein product: CASSDSDRELQHF. This chain connects TRBV7-9 to TRBJ1-5; 7 nucleotides line up with TRBD1. The CDR3 has 13 amino acids. In germline, CDR1 is SEHNR, CDR2 FQNEAQ (reference sequence). Trimming cost V 5 bases and J 12 bases; bases outside gene matches: 10.

V and J are TRBV7-2 and TRBJ1-2, with 7 positions matching TRBD1. Germline CDR1 SGHTA, CDR2 FQGNSA. Unmatched junction bases numbered 1, after V lost 1 base and J lost 5 bases. This CDR3 has 13 residues. The CDR3 nucleotides read TGTGCCAGCAGCTTAGACAGGGGTTATGGCTACACCTTC. It codes for CASSLDRGYGYTF.

The chain recombines TRBV5-6 with TRBJ1-2, with D possibly being TRBD1 (5 bases). Trimming took off 4 bases at V and 4 bases at J, with 11 bases between the two ends. Germline CDR1 SGHDT, CDR2 YYEEEE. The CDR3 has 13 residues. CDR3 coding DNA: TGTGCCAGCAGCCAGGACAAGCTCTATGGCTACACCTTC. Encoded protein: CASSQDKLYGYTF. The full variable domain, completed using reference TRBV5-6 and TRBJ1-2, is DAGVTQSPTHLIKTRGQQVTLRCSPKSGHDTVSWYQQALGQGPQFIFQYYEEEERQRGNFPDRFSGHQFPNYSSELNVNALLLGDSALYLCASSQDKLYGYTFGSGTRLTVV.

This chain connects TRBV27 to TRBJ2-7; 7 bases map to TRBD1. The CDR3 contains 14 residues. The V gene's germline CDR1 is MNHEY and CDR2 SMNVEV (reference sequence). V shed 6 bases and J 6 bases; nucleotides not matched to a gene: 11. CDR3 residues: CASSPGTDLIEQYF. The CDR3, as DNA: TGTGCCAGCAGCCCCGGGACAGATTTAATCGAGCAGTACTTC.

This chain connects TRBV4-2 to TRBJ1-1; D call uncertain. CDR1 LGHNA and CDR2 YNFKEQ come from the germline V gene. This CDR3 region has 12 residues. Trimming pared 4 bases from V and 2 bases from J, leaving 5 bases between. The DNA of the CDR3 is TGTGCCAGCAGCCTGACAAACACTGAAGCTTTCTTT. The encoded protein is CASSLTNTEAFF.

The J gene is TRBJ2-7, the V gene TRBV19; D is ambiguous. The CDR3 covers 12 residues. The V gene lost 6 bases and the J gene lost 1 base, with 7 bases spanning the gap. From germline, CDR1 is LNHDA and CDR2 SQIVND (reference sequence). Here the CDR3 DNA reads TGTGCCAGTAGGGGCGAGTCCTACGAGCAGTACTTC. Its protein product is CASRGESYEQYF.

CDR3 sequence (DNA): TGCGCCAGCACCCCCGCGGGGGCGGGTTACAATGAGCAGTTCTTC. This encodes CASTPAGAGYNEQFF. This chain uses TRBV10-2 with TRBJ2-1, with TRBD2 as a possible D gene (7 bases). V lost 7 bases, J lost 4 bases, and 17 bases lay in between. This CDR3 spans 15 amino acids. The germline V gene has CDR1 WSHSY and CDR2 SAAADI.

This clone was seen only once. V gene TRBV4-3 combines with J gene TRBJ2-3; D gene ambiguous. The germline V gene has CDR1 LGHNA and CDR2 YSLEER. Trimming left V 0 bases short and J 0 bases short, with 10 bases between. The CDR3 is 16 residues long. The CDR3 spells CASSQESRHSTDTQYF. CDR3 nucleotide sequence: TGCGCCAGCAGCCAAGAAAGCAGACATAGCACAGATACGCAGTATTTT.